This TCR beta chain was sequenced during a study of cytomegalovirus exposure and HLA in healthy donors. Use of 60 Vbeta and 13 Jbeta primers characterized the PCR. Data came from immunoSEQ multiplex PCR; TCRdb stores just in-frame clones and leaves some out. The top ten clones hold roughly 6.9% of a sample with roughly 100,000 clones, roughly 80% of them seen once. Study-level results: Most TCRs appeared rarely, but some public TCRs recurred in many donors.

A note on this clone: Its antigen is still unknown.

The donors gave bone marrow, and they were healthy. The junction had 10 bases not matched to a gene; V was cut back by 2 bases and J by 8 bases. Germline V gene lookup returns CDR1 GTSNPN and CDR2 SVGIG (reference sequence). This CDR3 contains 14 residues. This receptor was obtained from a man in his thirties or forties in good health and CMV-seropositive. Sequenced material: PBMCs. V gene TRBV30 combines with J gene TRBJ1-2, with 8 bases fitting TRBD1. For the CDR3, the DNA is TGTGCCTGGAGTTCCGGGACAGGCCGGGAGGGCTACACCTTC. It codes for CAWSSGTGREGYTF.